A single sample gave rise to the 8 T cell receptor beta chains below, sequenced in a study of blood T cell repertoires in COVID-19. The protocol was immunoSEQ multiplex PCR, while the TCRdb copy is restricted to in-frame clones and leaves out a portion. Found here are approximately 44,000 clones, around 86% of them singletons; the top ten hold around 8.3%. Material: peripheral blood. The receptors were sampled from a man aged 55 to 70 with active COVID-19.

The chain combines TRBV2 with TRBJ2-1; 10 bases are a match to TRBD2. The CDR3 sequence is 16 residues long. Trimming removed 4 bases from V and 4 bases from J; junction bases left unmatched: 7. From germline, CDR1 is SNHLY and CDR2 FYNNEI. The CDR3 loop is CASSASAGGFYNEQFF. DNA for the CDR3: TGTGCCAGCAGTGCCTCAGCGGGGGGGTTTTACAATGAGCAGTTCTTC.

This chain links TRBV10-2 with TRBJ2-1; D gene uncertain. Germline values: CDR1 WSHSY, CDR2 SAAADI. V was cut by 2 bases and J by 12 bases, with 11 bases left in between. This CDR3 region has 12 residues. CDR3 region: CASSEPAAAQFF. CDR3 sequence (DNA): TGCGCCAGCAGTGAGCCCGCGGCGGCGCAGTTCTTC.

V gene TRBV28 combines with J gene TRBJ2-7; D unresolved. CDR1 is MDHEN and CDR2 is SYDVKM in the germline V gene. The V end was cut by 5 bases, the J end by 2 bases, with 13 bases between. CDR3 size: 14 residues. CDR3: CASSLSTEAYEQYF. CDR3 nucleotides: TGTGCCAGCAGTCTTAGCACTGAGGCCTACGAGCAGTACTTC. The complete variable domain, with remaining parts taken from reference TRBV28 and TRBJ2-7, reads DVKVTQSSRYLVKRTGEKVFLECVQDMDHENMFWYRQDPGLGLRLIYFSYDVKMKEKGDIPEGYSVSREKKERFSLILESASTNQTSMYLCASSLSTEAYEQYFGPGTRLTVT.

The chain is built from TRBV18 and TRBJ2-7, with D perhaps matching TRBD1 (5 bases). The germline gives CDR1 KGHSH, CDR2 LQKENI. Trimming left V 3 bases short and J 7 bases short, with 16 bases between. This CDR3 comprises 14 residues. DNA of the CDR3: TGTGCCAGCTCACCTCCCCGCGACAGACAAGAGCAGTACTTC. It is translated as CASSPPRDRQEQYF.

V and J are TRBV6-2 or TRBV6-3 and TRBJ2-7; D is unclear. The CDR3 is 12 amino acids. Germline V gives CDR1 MNHEY, CDR2 SVGEGT. Trimming removed 5 bases from V and 2 bases from J, with 7 bases in between. This CDR3 reads CASSRTAYEQYF. The CDR3 nucleotides read TGTGCCAGCAGTAGAACGGCCTACGAGCAGTACTTC.

This clone has just one count. V usage is TRBV11-2 and J usage is TRBJ1-3, with TRBD1 identical over 7 bases. The CDR3 loop spans 17 amino acids. The germline V gene has CDR1 SGHAT and CDR2 FQNNGV. V lost 8 bases, J lost 2 bases, and 15 bases stayed unmatched. CDR3 in amino acids: CASGRDRLTLTGNTIYF. Written as DNA, the CDR3 is TGTGCCAGCGGCCGGGACAGACTCACACTAACTGGAAACACCATATATTTT.

The chain couples TRBV11-3 to TRBJ2-5; D might be TRBD2 (5 bases). The V gene lost 5 bases and the J gene lost 5 bases, with 15 bases spanning the gap. This CDR3 region has 14 residues. The V gene's germline CDR1 is SGHNT and CDR2 YENEEA. CDR3 DNA: TGTGCCAGCAGCCCCGGGCCCGGGGTGGAGACCCAGTACTTC. Translated, it gives CASSPGPGVETQYF.

The chain recombines TRBV10-2 with TRBJ2-7; 9 nucleotides match TRBD1. Germline V gene lookup returns CDR1 WSHSY and CDR2 SAAADI. Trimming took 6 bases from V and 3 from J; bases not matched to a gene: 6. The CDR3 contains 14 residues. Here the CDR3 reads CASRIDRGFYEQYF. DNA for the CDR3: TGCGCCAGCAGAATCGACAGGGGGTTCTACGAGCAGTACTTC.